The 12 T cell receptor beta chains given below trace back to one sample, sequenced in a study of glioma-infiltrating T cells. The iRepertoire nested amplicon-rescue multiplex PCR amplified TCR alpha and beta CDR3s from RNA. TCRdb recomputed calls from the multiplex PCR reads with MiXCR, one row per CDR3 protein. The top ten clones hold more than 10% of a sample with about 380,000 distinct CDR3 sequences, roughly 41% of them seen once. Source material: glioma tissue, nonneoplastic brain tissue, or PBMCs (not recorded which). The origin of the receptors is a human donor with low-grade glioma or glioblastoma, undergoing nonglioma brain surgery, or in good health (not recorded which).

The chain recombines TRBV20-1 with TRBJ2-1, with 9 positions matching TRBD2. J was trimmed by 4 bases and V by 3 bases; bases with no gene match: 7. Germline assignment: CDR1 DFQATT and CDR2 SNEGSKA (reference sequence). The CDR3 is made up of 15 amino acids. The CDR3 DNA reads as TGCAGTGCTAGTTTATCGACTAGCGGATACAATGAGCAGTTCTTC. This codes for CSASLSTSGYNEQFF.

This chain uses TRBV5-1 with TRBJ1-1; the D is unclear. Germline V gives CDR1 SGHRS, CDR2 YFSETQ. V shed 3 bases and J shed 1 base, with 13 bases lying between them. This CDR3 contains 15 residues. In DNA form, the CDR3 reads TGCGCCAGCAGCTCATCTCAGGCGTCGAACACTGAAGCTTTCTTT. This codes for CASSSSQASNTEAFF. The variable domain in full, completed from reference TRBV5-1 and TRBJ1-1, reads KAGVTQTPRYLIKTRGQQVTLSCSPISGHRSVSWYQQTPGQGLQFLFEYFSETQRNKGNFPGRFSGRQFSNSRSEMNVSTLELGDSALYLCASSSSQASNTEAFFGQGTRLTVV.

The rearrangement joins TRBV28 to TRBJ2-7; D may be TRBD2 (6 bases). The CDR3 totals 17 residues. V was clipped by 5 bases and J by 4 bases, with 24 bases between them. Germline V CDR1 and CDR2: MDHEN, SYDVKM. The CDR3 reads CASSLLSGEPDRYEQYF. The CDR3 coding sequence is TGTGCCAGCAGTCTCCTTAGCGGCGAACCCGATAGGTACGAGCAGTACTTC.

This clonotype has just a few counts. The rearrangement uses TRBV7-2 and TRBJ2-1, with D possibly TRBD2 on 6 matching bases. Trimming removed 5 bases from V and 5 bases from J, with 13 bases in between. CDR3 length: 14 residues. Germline CDR1 and CDR2: SGHTA and FQGNSA. The CDR3 here is CASSESGLHNEQFF. CDR3 sequence (DNA): TGTGCCAGCAGCGAAAGCGGGCTTCACAATGAGCAGTTCTTC.

Note on this clonotype: One end of the junction does not line up with germline, which may come from a read error. This chain joins TRBV28 and TRBJ1-5; D is uncertain. Germline V lookup: CDR1 MDHEN, CDR2 SYDVKM. This CDR3 is 15 amino acids long. The CDR3 bases are TGTGCCAGCACCGCCGCCCGGTCCATCGATCAGCCCCAGCACTTT. It codes for CASTAARSIDQPQHF.

This clonotype was seen many times. The chain links TRBV28 to TRBJ1-1; maybe TRBD1 (6 bases). The V gene lost 10 bases and the J gene lost 7 bases, with 16 bases spanning the gap. The CDR3 is 12 amino acids. Germline V gene sequence: CDR1 MDHEN, CDR2 SYDVKM. The CDR3 coding sequence is TGTGCCATCCATCGGGGGGCCGTTGAAGCTTTCTTT. This translates into CAIHRGAVEAFF.

On this clonotype itself: This sequence may be a read error, since a much larger clone differs from it by one base. The chain couples TRBV6-5 to TRBJ2-1; perhaps D is TRBD1 or TRBD2 (6 bases each). CDR1 and CDR2 from the germline V gene are MNHEY and SVGAGI. The CDR3 loop spans 14 amino acids. Deletions cut 10 bases from V and 4 bases from J, with 17 bases between. The CDR3 region is CANRVAETYNEQFF. The DNA for the CDR3 is TGTGCCAACAGGGTAGCGGAGACTTACAATGAGCAGTTCTTC.

With respect to this clonotype: Just one base apart from a much larger clone, this may be a read error. The rearrangement uses TRBV7-8 and TRBJ1-1; the D is unclear. CDR1 is SGHVS, CDR2 FQNEAQ, per germline. This CDR3 contains 14 residues. DNA of the CDR3: TGTGCCAGAAGCTTCGAAGCGGGAGACACTGAAGCTTTCTTT. Translating it yields CARSFEAGDTEAFF.

This clonotype showed up just once. This could be a read error, since a much larger clone is one nucleotide away. The V and J genes are TRBV4-1 and TRBJ1-1; no clear D gene. Per germline, CDR1 MGHRA and CDR2 YSYEKL. This CDR3 region has 14 residues. CDR3 residues: CASTTGRGNTETFF. DNA of the CDR3: TGCGCCAGCACCACCGGGCGGGGAAACACTGAAACTTTCTTT.

CDR3 loop: CASSSGTSATDTQYF. The CDR3 region has the DNA TGTGCCAGCAGTTCGGGGACTAGCGCAACAGATACGCAGTATTTT. The gene calls are TRBV6-2 or TRBV6-3 and TRBJ2-3; TRBD2 agrees at 10 bases. J gave up 3 bases and V 4 bases, and 4 bases lay outside the gene matches. This CDR3 is 15 amino acids long. Germline loops: CDR1 MNHEY, CDR2 SVGEGT.

About this clonotype itself: The junction departs from the called germline gene at one end, perhaps through a read error. The chain combines TRBV7-9 with TRBJ2-3; tentative D call: TRBD1 (6 bases). The CDR3 extends over 14 amino acids. Germline-derived CDR1 and CDR2 are SEHNR and FQNEAQ (reference sequence). DNA for the CDR3: TGTGCCAGCAGCGCGGACAGAAGCAAAGATACGCAGTATTTT. This gives the protein CASSADRSKDTQYF.

For this clonotype: A much larger clone lies one base from this, so it may be a read error. This chain joins TRBV7-2 and TRBJ2-1, with 11 nucleotides matching TRBD2. The length of the CDR3 is 15 residues. Germline-derived CDR1 and CDR2 are SGHTA and FQGNSA. With V trimmed by 5 bases and J by 3 bases, 3 bases remained unmatched. The chain's CDR3 is CASSHGLAGYNEQFF. In DNA, the CDR3 is TGTGCCAGCAGCCATGGACTAGCGGGCTACAATGAGCAGTTCTTC. The full variable domain, in which reference TRBV7-2 and TRBJ2-1 provide the parts outside the CDR3, is GAGVSQSPSNKVTEKGKDVELRCDPISGHTALYWYRQSLGQGLEFLIYFQGNSAPDKSGLPSDRFSAERTGGSVSTLTIQRTQQEDSAVYLCASSHGLAGYNEQFFGPGTRLTVL.